This T cell receptor (beta chain) was captured in a study of blood T cells in healthy people across ages. The CDR3 covers 13 residues. Trimming removed 2 bases at V and 4 bases at J, with 9 bases between. Germline CDR1 is DFQATT and CDR2 is SNEGSKA (reference sequence). A sample-barcoded 5' primer and a J-beta primer mix were used in a second PCR of roughly 7 to 11 cycles. Per sample, CDR3-containing paired-end reads numbered at least 2.5 million. From the 5' RACE reads, TCRdb called clonotypes with MiXCR, one entry per CDR3 protein. The sample holds 550,000 to 650,000 distinct CDR3 sequences, 25% to 35% seen once. Separately, the same data were catalogued under a study of T cells of mothers and their children.

V usage is TRBV20-1 and J usage is TRBJ2-1; maybe TRBD2 (5 bases). The sequence came from a boy between 2 and 10 years old in good health. What was sequenced was blood. The CDR3 is CSARSPGYNEQFF. In nucleotides, the CDR3 is TGCAGTGCTAGATCCCCGGGGTACAATGAGCAGTTCTTC.